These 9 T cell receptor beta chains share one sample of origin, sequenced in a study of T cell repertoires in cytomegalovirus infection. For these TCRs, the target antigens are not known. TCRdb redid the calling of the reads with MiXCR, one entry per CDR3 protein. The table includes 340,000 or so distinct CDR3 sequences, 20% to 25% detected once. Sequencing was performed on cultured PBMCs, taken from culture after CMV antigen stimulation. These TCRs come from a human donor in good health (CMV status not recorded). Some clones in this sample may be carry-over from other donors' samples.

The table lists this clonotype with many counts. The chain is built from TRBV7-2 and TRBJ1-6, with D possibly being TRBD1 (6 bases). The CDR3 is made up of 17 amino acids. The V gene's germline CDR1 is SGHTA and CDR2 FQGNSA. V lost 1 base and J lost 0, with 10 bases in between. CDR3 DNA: TGTGCCAGCAGCTTAGGGACAGTCCGCTCCTATAATTCACCCCTCCACTTT. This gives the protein CASSLGTVRSYNSPLHF.

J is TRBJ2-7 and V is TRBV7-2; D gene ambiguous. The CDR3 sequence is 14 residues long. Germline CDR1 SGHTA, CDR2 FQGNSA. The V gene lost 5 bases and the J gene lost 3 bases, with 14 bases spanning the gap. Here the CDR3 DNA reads TGTGCCAGCAGCATGGACCTTTTGTACTACGAGCAGTACTTC. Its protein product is CASSMDLLYYEQYF.

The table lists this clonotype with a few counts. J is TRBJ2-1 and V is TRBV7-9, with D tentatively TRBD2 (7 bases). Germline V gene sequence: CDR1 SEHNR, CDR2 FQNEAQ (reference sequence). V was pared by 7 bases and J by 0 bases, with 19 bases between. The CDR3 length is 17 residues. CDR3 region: CASNIEGGGSSYNEQFF. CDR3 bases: TGTGCCAGCAACATTGAAGGGGGAGGGAGCTCCTACAATGAGCAGTTCTTC.

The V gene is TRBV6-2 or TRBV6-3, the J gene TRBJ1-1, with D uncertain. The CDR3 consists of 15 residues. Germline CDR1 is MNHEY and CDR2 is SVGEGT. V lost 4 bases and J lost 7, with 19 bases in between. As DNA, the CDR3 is TGTGCCAGCAGTTTTCCCCACTTGGGAGCGGATGAAGCTTTCTTT. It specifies CASSFPHLGADEAFF.

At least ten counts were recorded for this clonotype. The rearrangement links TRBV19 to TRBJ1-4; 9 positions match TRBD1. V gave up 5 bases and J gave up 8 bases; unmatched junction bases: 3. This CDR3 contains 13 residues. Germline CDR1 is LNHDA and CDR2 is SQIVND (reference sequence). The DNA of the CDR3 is TGTGCCAGTAGTCCCGGGACAGGGGAAAAACTGTTTTTT. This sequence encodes CASSPGTGEKLFF.

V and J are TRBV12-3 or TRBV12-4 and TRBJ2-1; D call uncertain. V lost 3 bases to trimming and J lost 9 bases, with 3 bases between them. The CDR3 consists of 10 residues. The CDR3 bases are TGTGCCAGCAGTTTGACTGAGCAGTTCTTC. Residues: CASSLTEQFF.

The CDR3 bases are TGTGCCAGCAGCTTAGTATGGGAGAGCACAGATACGCAGTATTTT. It encodes CASSLVWESTDTQYF. The gene calls are TRBV7-9 and TRBJ2-3; tentative D call: TRBD2 (5 bases). V dropped 1 base and J dropped 0 bases, with 8 bases sitting between them. This CDR3 has 15 residues. Germline loops: CDR1 SEHNR, CDR2 FQNEAQ (reference sequence). Full variable domain (outside the CDR3, taken from reference TRBV7-9 and TRBJ2-3): DTGVSQNPRHKITKRGQNVTFRCDPISEHNRLYWYRQTLGQGPEFLTYFQNEAQLEKSRLLSDRFSAERPKGSFSTLEIQRTEQGDSAMYLCASSLVWESTDTQYFGPGTRLTVL.

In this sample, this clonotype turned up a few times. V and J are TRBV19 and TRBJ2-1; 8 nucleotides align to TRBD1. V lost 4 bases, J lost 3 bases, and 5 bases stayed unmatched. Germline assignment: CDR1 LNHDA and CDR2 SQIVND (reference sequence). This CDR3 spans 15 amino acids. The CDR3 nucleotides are TGTGCCAGTAGTAGCGGGACAGGCGACTACAATGAGCAGTTCTTC. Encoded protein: CASSSGTGDYNEQFF.

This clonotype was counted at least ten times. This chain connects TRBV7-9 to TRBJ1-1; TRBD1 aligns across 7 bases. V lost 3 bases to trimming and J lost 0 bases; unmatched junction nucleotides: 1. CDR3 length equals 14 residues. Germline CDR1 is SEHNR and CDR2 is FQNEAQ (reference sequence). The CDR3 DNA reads TGTGCCAGCAGCTTGGGACAGATGAACACTGAAGCTTTCTTT. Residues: CASSLGQMNTEAFF.